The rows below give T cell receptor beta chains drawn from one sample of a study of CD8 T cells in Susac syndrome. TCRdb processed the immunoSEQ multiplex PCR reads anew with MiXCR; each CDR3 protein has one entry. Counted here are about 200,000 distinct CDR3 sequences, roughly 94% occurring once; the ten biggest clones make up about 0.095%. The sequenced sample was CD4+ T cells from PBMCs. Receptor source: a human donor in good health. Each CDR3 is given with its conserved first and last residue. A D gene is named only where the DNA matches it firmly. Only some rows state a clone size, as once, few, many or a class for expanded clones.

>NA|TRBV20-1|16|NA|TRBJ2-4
CSARVPRGFDKNIQYF
TGCAGTGCTAGAGTGCCCAGGGGCTTTGACAAAAACATTCAGTACTTC
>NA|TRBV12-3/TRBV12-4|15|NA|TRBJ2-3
CASSSPGGLLATQYF
TGTGCCAGCAGTTCCCCGGGGGGCCTCCTTGCTACGCAGTATTTT
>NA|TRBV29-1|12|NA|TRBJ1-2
CSVERQAYGYTF
TGCAGCGTTGAGCGGCAGGCGTATGGCTACACCTTC
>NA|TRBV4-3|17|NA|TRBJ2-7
CASSHREPGTHSYEQYF
TGCGCCAGCAGCCATCGTGAGCCCGGGACACACTCCTACGAGCAGTACTTC
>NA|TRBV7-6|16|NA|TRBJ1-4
CASSLLRADTNEKLFF
TGTGCCAGCAGCTTACTACGGGCCGATACTAATGAAAAACTGTTTTTT
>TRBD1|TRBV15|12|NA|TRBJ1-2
CATKTGEGGYTF
TGTGCCACCAAAACAGGGGAAGGTGGCTACACCTTC
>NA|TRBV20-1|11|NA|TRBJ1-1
CSASHRTEAFF
TGCAGTGCTAGCCATCGCACTGAAGCTTTCTTT
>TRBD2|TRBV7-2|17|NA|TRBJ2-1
CASSIQSGGAVVDEQFF
TGTGCCAGCAGCATCCAAAGCGGGGGGGCGGTGGTCGATGAGCAGTTCTTC
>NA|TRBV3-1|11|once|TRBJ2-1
CASSQMDEQFF
TGTGCCAGCAGCCAAATGGATGAGCAGTTCTTC
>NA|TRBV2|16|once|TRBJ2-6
CASSQGRASGANVLTF
TGTGCCAGCAGCCAGGGGCGGGCCTCTGGGGCCAACGTCCTGACTTTC
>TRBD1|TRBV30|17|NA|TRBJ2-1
CAWNRFVRDRGTNEQFF
TGTGCCTGGAATAGGTTCGTTCGGGACAGAGGGACCAATGAGCAGTTCTTC
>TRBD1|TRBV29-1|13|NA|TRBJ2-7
CSVALTGGGEQYF
TGCAGCGTTGCTCTGACAGGGGGCGGCGAGCAGTACTTC
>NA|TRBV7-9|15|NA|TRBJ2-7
CASSSGLLPQGEQYF
TGTGCCAGCAGCTCGGGACTCCTTCCACAGGGCGAGCAGTACTTC
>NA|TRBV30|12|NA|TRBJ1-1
CAWSTGRTEAFF
TGTGCCTGGAGTACGGGTCGAACTGAAGCTTTCTTT
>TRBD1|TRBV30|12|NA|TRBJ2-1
CAWSSTGDEQFF
TGTGCCTGGAGCTCAACAGGGGATGAGCAGTTCTTC
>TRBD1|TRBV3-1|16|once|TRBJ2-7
CASSQSGTGGNHEQYF
TGTGCCAGCAGCCAGTCCGGGACAGGGGGCAACCACGAGCAGTACTTC
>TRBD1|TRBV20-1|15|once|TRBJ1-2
CSATHRDRGYYGYTF
TGCAGTGCTACCCACCGGGACAGGGGGTACTATGGCTACACCTTC
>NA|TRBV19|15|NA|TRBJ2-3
CASSRVTGSTDTQYF
TGTGCCAGTAGTAGAGTGACGGGGAGCACAGATACGCAGTATTTT
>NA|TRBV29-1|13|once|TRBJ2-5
CSVAQTYQETQYF
TGCAGCGTTGCCCAAACGTACCAAGAGACCCAGTACTTC
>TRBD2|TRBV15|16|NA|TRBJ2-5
CATSTQLAGLGETQYF
TGTGCCACCAGCACGCAACTAGCGGGACTTGGAGAGACCCAGTACTTC
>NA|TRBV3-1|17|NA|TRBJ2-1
CASSQEERDPSYNEQFF
TGTGCCAGCAGCCAAGAGGAGAGGGACCCCTCCTACAATGAGCAGTTCTTC
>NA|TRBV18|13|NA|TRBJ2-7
CASSPSADYEQYF
TGTGCCAGCTCACCGTCGGCAGACTACGAGCAGTACTTC
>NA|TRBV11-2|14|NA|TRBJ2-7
CASSLGSTRDEQYF
TGTGCCAGCAGCTTGGGCAGCACCCGGGACGAGCAGTACTTC
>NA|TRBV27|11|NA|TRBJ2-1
CASKDLDEQFF
TGTGCCAGCAAAGACCTCGATGAGCAGTTCTTC
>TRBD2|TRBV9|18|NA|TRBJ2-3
CASSRALAGGPIPDTQYF
TGTGCCAGCAGCCGGGCCCTAGCGGGGGGGCCGATTCCAGATACGCAGTATTTT
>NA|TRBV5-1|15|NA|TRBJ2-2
CASSDQTGNTGELFF
TGCGCCAGCAGCGACCAAACAGGGAACACCGGGGAGCTGTTTTTT
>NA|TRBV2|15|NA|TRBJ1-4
CASSVSPVRYEKLFF
TGTGCCAGCAGTGTCTCCCCGGTCCGGTACGAAAAACTGTTTTTT